This T cell receptor beta chain stems from a study of blood T cell repertoires in COVID-19. The V gene lost 1 base and the J gene lost 7 bases, with 16 bases spanning the gap. CDR1 and CDR2 from the germline V gene are LGHDT and YNNKEL (reference sequence). The CDR3 runs to 16 residues. Measured with immunoSEQ multiplex PCR; TCRdb has only the in-frame clones, and not every one. This table has 330,000 or so clones, more than 90% appearing once. Source material: PBMCs or T cells enriched from blood (not recorded which). The chain couples TRBV3-1 (or the pseudogene TRBV3-2) to TRBJ1-4; D is undetermined. The TCR sequence derives from a woman younger than 45 who had recovered from COVID-19. This CDR3 reads CASSQGPGRAGEKLFF. The CDR3 coding sequence is TGTGCCAGCAGCCAAGGACCCGGTCGGGCGGGTGAAAAACTGTTTTTT.